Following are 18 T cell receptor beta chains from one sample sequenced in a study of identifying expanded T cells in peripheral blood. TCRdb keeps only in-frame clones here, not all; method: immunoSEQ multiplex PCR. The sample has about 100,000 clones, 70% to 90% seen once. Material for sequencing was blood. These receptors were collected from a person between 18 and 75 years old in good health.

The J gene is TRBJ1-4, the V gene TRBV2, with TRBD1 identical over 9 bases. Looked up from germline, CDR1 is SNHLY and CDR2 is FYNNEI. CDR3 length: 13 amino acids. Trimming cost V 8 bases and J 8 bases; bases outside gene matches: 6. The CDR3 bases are TGTGCCAGCGGGGACAGGGACCAAGAAAAACTGTTTTTT. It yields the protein CASGDRDQEKLFF. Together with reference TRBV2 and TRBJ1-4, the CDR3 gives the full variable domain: EPEVTQTPSHQVTQMGQEVILRCVPISNHLYFYWYRQILGQKVEFLVSFYNNEISEKSEIFDDQFSVERPDGSNFTLKIRSTKLEDSAMYFCASGDRDQEKLFFGSGTQLSVL.

The CDR3 loop reads CASSREAGGDEKLFF. The DNA of the CDR3 is TGCGCCAGCAGCCGAGAGGCAGGTGGCGATGAAAAACTGTTTTTT. This chain uses TRBV4-1 with TRBJ1-4; D gene uncertain. Germline-derived CDR1 and CDR2 are MGHRA and YSYEKL. The CDR3 has 15 amino acids. The V end was cut by 4 bases, the J end by 6 bases, with 15 bases between.

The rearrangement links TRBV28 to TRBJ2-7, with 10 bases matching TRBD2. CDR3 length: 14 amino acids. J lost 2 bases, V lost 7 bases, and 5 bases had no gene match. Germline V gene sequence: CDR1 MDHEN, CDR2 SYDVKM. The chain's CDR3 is CASTSGGLPYEQYF. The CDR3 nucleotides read TGTGCCAGCACTAGCGGGGGCCTCCCCTACGAGCAGTACTTC. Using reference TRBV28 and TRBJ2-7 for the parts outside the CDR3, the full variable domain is DVKVTQSSRYLVKRTGEKVFLECVQDMDHENMFWYRQDPGLGLRLIYFSYDVKMKEKGDIPEGYSVSREKKERFSLILESASTNQTSMYLCASTSGGLPYEQYFGPGTRLTVT.

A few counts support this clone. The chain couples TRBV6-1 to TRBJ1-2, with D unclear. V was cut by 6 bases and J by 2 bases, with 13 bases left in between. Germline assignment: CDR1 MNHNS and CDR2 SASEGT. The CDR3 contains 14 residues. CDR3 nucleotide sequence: TGTGCCAGCAGATACCCACGGGAGAACTATGGCTACACCTTC. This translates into CASRYPRENYGYTF.

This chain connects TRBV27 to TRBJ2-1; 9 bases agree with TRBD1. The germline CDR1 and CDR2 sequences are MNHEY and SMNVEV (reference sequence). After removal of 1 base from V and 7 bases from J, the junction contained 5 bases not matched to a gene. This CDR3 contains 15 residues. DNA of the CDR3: TGTGCCAGCAGTTTATTAACAGGGGGCCGGAATGAGCAGTTCTTC. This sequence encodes CASSLLTGGRNEQFF.

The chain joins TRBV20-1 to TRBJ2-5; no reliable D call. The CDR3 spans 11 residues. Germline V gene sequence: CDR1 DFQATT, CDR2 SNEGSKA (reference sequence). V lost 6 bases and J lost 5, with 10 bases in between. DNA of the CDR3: TGCAGTGCGAAGGACGGGGAGACCCAGTACTTC. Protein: CSAKDGETQYF.

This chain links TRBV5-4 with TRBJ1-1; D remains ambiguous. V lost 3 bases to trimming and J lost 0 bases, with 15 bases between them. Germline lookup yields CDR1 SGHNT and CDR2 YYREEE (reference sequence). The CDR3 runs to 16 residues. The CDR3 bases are TGTGCCAGCAGCTCAGAAGTCAGGAATATGAACACTGAAGCTTTCTTT. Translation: CASSSEVRNMNTEAFF. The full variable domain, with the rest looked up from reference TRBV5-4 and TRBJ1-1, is ETGVTQSPTHLIKTRGQQVTLRCSSQSGHNTVSWYQQALGQGPQFIFQYYREEENGRGNFPPRFSGLQFPNYSSELNVNALELDDSALYLCASSSEVRNMNTEAFFGQGTRLTVV.

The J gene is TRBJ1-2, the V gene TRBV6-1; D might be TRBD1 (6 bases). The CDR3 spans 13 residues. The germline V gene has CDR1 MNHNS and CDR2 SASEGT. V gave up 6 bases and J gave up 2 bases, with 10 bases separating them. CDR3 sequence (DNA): TGTGCCAGCAGGACAACAGGGAACTATGGCTACACCTTC. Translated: CASRTTGNYGYTF.

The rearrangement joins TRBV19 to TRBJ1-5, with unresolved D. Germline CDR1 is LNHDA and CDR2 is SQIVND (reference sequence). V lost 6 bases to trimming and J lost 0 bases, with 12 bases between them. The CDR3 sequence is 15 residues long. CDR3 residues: CASRIAGVSNQPQHF. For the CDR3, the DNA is TGTGCCAGTAGAATCGCGGGAGTTAGCAATCAGCCCCAGCATTTT.

DNA of the CDR3: TGTGCCAGCAGCCAAGTCGCCGGGGGGGCTAAAGAGACCCAGTACTTC. Translating it yields CASSQVAGGAKETQYF. The chain recombines TRBV4-2 with TRBJ2-5; 8 nucleotides line up with TRBD2. The CDR3 contains 16 residues. Germline CDR1 reads LGHNA; CDR2 reads YNFKEQ. Trimming at V came to 1 base and at J to 3 bases, leaving 7 bases not matched to a gene.

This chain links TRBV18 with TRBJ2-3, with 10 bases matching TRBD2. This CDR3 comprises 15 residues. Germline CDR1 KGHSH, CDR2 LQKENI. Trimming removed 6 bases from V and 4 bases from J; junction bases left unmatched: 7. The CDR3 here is CASSRAGGRSDTQYF. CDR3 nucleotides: TGTGCCAGCTCCCGAGCGGGGGGGCGATCAGATACGCAGTATTTT.

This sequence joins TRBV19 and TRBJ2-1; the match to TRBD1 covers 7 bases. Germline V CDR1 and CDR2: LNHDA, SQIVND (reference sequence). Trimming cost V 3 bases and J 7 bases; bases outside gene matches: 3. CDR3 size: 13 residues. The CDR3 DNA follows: TGTGCCAGTAGTATGGTACAGGGGAATGAGCAGTTCTTC. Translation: CASSMVQGNEQFF.

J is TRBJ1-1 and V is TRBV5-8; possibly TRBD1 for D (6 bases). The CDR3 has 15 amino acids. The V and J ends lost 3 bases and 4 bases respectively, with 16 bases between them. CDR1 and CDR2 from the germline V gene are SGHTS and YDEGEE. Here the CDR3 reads CASSSPGQYSTEAFF. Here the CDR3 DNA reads TGTGCCAGCAGCTCGCCGGGACAATATTCCACTGAAGCTTTCTTT.

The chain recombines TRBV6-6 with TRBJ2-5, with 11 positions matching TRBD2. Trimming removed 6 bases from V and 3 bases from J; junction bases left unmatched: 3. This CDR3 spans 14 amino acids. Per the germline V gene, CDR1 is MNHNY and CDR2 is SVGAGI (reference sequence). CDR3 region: CASRTGLAEETQYF. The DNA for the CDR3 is TGTGCCAGCAGGACGGGACTAGCGGAAGAGACCCAGTACTTC.

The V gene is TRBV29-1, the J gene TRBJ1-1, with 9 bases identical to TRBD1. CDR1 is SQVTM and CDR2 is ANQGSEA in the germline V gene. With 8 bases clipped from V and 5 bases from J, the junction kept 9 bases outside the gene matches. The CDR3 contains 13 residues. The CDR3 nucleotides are TGCAGCTCGTACAGGGGGCGTGGGACTGAAGCTTTCTTT. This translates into CSSYRGRGTEAFF.

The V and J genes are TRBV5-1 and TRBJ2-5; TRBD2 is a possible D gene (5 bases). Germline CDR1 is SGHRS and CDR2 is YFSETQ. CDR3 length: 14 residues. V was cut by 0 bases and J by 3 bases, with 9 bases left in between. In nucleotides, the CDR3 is TGCGCCAGCAGCTTGGGGCGGGCCGAAGAGACCCAGTACTTC. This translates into CASSLGRAEETQYF.

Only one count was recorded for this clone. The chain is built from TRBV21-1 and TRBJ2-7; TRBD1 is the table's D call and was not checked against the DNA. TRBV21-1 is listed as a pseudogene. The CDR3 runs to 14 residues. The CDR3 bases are TGTGCCAGCCCCCAGGAGGACAGGGTCTACGAGCAGTACTTC. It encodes CASPQEDRVYEQYF.

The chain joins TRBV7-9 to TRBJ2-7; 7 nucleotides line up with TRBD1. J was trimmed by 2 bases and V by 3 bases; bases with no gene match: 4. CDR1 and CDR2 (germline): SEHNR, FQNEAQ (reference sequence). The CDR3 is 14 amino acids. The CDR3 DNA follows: TGTGCCAGCAGCTTCGGGACAGTCACCTACGAGCAGTACTTC. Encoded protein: CASSFGTVTYEQYF.